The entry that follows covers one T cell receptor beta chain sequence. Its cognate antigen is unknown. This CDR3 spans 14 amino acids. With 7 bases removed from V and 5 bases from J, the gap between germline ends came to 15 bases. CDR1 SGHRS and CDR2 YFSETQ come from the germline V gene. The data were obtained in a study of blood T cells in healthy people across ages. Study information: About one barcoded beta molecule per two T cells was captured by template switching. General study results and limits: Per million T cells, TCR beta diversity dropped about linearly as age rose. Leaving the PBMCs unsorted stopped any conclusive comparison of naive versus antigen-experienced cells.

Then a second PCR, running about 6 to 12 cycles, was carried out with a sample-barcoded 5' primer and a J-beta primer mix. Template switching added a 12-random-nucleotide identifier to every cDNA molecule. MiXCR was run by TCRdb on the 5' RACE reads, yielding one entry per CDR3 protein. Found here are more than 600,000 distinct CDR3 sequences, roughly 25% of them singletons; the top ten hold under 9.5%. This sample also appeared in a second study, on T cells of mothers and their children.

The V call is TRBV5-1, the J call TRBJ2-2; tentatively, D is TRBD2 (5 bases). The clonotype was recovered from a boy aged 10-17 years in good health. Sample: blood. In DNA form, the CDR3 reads TGCGCCAGCGCCTGGCCCGGGGTGACCGGGGAGCTGTTTTTT. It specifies CASAWPGVTGELFF.